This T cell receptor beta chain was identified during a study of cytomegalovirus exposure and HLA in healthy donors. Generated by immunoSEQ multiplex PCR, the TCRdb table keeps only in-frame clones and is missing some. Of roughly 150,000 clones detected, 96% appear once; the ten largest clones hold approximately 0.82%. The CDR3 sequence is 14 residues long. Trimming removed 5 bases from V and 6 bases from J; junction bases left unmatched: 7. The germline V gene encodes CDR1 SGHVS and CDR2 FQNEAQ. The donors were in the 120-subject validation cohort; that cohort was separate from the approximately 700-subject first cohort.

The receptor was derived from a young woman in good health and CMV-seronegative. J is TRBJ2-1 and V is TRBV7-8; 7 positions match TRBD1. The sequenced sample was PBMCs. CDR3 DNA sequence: TGTGCCAGCAGCCTCTCGACAGGGTTCAATGAGCAGTTCTTC. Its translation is CASSLSTGFNEQFF. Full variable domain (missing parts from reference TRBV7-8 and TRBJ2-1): GAGVSQSPRYKVAKRGQDVALRCDPISGHVSLFWYQQALGQGPEFLTYFQNEAQLDKSGLPSDRFFAERPEGSVSTLKIQRTQQEDSAVYLCASSLSTGFNEQFFGPGTRLTVL.